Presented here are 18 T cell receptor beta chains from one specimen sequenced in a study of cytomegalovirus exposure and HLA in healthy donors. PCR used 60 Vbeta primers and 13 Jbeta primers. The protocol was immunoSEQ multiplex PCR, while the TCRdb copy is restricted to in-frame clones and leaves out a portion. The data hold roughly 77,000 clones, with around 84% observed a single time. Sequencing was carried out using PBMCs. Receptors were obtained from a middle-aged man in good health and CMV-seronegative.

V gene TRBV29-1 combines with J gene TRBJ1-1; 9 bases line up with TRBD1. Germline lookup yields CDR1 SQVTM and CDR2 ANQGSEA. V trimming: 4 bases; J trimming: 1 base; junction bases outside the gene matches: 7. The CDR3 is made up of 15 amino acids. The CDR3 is CSVGEDRGQNTEAFF. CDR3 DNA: TGCAGCGTTGGGGAGGACAGGGGCCAGAACACTGAAGCTTTCTTT. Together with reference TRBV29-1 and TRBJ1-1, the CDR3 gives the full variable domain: SAVISQKPSRDICQRGTSLTIQCQVDSQVTMMFWYRQQPGQSLTLIATANQGSEATYESGFVIDKFPISRPNLTFSTLTVSNMSPEDSSIYLCSVGEDRGQNTEAFFGQGTRLTVV.

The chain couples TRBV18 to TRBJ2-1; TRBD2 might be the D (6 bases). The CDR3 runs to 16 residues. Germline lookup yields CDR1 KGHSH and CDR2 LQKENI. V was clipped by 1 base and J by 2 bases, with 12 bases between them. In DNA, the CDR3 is TGTGCCAGCTCACCACGTGGCGGGAAGACCTACAATGAGCAGTTCTTC. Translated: CASSPRGGKTYNEQFF.

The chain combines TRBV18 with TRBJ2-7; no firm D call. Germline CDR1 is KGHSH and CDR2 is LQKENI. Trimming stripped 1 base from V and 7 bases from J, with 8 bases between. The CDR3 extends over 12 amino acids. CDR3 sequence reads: CASSPRSEEQYF. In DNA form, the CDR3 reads TGTGCCAGCTCACCACGAAGCGAGGAGCAGTACTTC.

The CDR3: CASSVGQKPDTQYF. CDR3 DNA sequence: TGTGCCAGCAGTGTTGGACAGAAGCCAGATACGCAGTATTTT. This chain uses TRBV27 with TRBJ2-3; D is possibly TRBD1 (6 bases). CDR3 length: 14 amino acids. Between the trimmed V and J ends, which lost 5 bases and 4 bases, there was a span of 13 bases. Germline CDR1 and CDR2: MNHEY and SMNVEV (reference sequence).

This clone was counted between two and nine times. Here the CDR3 DNA reads TGTGCCAGCAGTTTCCTGGGACAAGAAGAGACCCAGTACTTC. It codes for CASSFLGQEETQYF. The chain recombines TRBV28 with TRBJ2-5; maybe TRBD1 (6 bases). The ends were cut back, 3 bases at V and 3 bases at J, with 11 bases in the middle. The CDR3 consists of 14 residues. Germline V gives CDR1 MDHEN, CDR2 SYDVKM.

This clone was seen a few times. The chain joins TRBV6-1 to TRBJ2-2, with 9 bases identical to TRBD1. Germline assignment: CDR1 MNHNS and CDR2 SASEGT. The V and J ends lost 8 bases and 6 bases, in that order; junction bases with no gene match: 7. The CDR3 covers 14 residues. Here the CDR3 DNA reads TGTGCCAGCTCCTGGGACAGGGCGTCCGGGGAGCTGTTTTTT. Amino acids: CASSWDRASGELFF.

CDR3 in amino acids: CASSAAVSSYEQYF. The CDR3 bases are TGTGCCAGTAGTGCAGCGGTGAGCTCCTACGAGCAGTACTTC. The chain is built from TRBV19 and TRBJ2-7; D perhaps matches TRBD2 (5 bases). The CDR3 runs 14 residues. The V and J ends lost 5 bases and 0 bases respectively, with 11 bases between them. The germline V gene encodes CDR1 LNHDA and CDR2 SQIVND (reference sequence).

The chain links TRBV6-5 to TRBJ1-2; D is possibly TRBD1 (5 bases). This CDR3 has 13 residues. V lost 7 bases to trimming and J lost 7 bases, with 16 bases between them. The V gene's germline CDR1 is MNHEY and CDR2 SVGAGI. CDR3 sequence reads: CASTPGRAFGYTF. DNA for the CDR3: TGTGCCAGCACTCCAGGCAGGGCCTTTGGCTACACCTTC.

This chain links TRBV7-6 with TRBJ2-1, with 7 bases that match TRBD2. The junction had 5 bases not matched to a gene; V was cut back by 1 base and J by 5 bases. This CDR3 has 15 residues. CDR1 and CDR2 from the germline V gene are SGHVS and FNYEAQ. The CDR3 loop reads CASSLEGSGHNEQFF. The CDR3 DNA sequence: TGTGCCAGCAGCTTAGAGGGTAGCGGGCACAATGAGCAGTTCTTC.

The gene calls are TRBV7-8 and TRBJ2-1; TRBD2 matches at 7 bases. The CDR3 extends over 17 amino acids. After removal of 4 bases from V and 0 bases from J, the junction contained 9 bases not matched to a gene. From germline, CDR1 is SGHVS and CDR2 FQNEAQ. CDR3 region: CASSWRTSSSSYNEQFF. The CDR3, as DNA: TGTGCCAGCAGCTGGAGGACTAGTAGCAGCTCCTACAATGAGCAGTTCTTC.

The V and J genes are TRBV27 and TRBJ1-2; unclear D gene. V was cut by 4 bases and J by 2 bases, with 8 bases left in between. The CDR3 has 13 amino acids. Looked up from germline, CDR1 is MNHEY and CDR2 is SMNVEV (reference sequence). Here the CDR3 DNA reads TGTGCCAGCAGTTCGAGTTTGAACTATGGCTACACCTTC. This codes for CASSSSLNYGYTF.

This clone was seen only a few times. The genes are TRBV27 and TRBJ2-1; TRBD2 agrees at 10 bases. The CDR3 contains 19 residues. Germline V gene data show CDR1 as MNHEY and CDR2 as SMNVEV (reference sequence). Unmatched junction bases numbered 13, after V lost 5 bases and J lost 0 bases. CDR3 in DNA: TGTGCCAGCAGTCAAAGTGCGCATCTAGCGGGAGCCTCCTACAATGAGCAGTTCTTC. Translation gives CASSQSAHLAGASYNEQFF.

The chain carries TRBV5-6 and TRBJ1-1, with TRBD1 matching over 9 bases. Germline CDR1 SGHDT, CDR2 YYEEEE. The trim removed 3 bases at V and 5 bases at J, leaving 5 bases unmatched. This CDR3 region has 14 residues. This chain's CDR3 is CASSWGTGQTEAFF. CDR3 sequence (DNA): TGTGCCAGCAGCTGGGGGACAGGGCAGACTGAAGCTTTCTTT.

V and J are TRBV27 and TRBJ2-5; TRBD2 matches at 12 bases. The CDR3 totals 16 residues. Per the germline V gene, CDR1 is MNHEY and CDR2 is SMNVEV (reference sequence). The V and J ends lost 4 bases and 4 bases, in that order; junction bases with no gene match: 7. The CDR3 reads CASSSPTSGRGETQYF. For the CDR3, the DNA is TGTGCCAGCAGTTCTCCGACTAGCGGGAGAGGAGAGACCCAGTACTTC.

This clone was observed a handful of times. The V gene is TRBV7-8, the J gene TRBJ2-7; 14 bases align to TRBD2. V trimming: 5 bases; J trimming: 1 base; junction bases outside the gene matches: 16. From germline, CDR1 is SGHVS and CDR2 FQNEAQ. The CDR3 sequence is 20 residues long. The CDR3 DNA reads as TGTGCCAGCAGCCCCAGCTCGAGAAGCAGACTAGCGGGAGGGTCCTACGAGCAGTACTTC. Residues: CASSPSSRSRLAGGSYEQYF. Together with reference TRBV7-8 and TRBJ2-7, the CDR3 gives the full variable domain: GAGVSQSPRYKVAKRGQDVALRCDPISGHVSLFWYQQALGQGPEFLTYFQNEAQLDKSGLPSDRFFAERPEGSVSTLKIQRTQQEDSAVYLCASSPSSRSRLAGGSYEQYFGPGTRLTVT.

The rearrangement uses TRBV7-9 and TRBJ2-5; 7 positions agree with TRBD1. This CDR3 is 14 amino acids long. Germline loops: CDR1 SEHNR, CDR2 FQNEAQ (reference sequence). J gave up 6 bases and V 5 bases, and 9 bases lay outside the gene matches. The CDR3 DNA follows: TGTGCCAGCAGCCGGCGACAGGGCGGAAAGACCCAGTACTTC. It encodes CASSRRQGGKTQYF.

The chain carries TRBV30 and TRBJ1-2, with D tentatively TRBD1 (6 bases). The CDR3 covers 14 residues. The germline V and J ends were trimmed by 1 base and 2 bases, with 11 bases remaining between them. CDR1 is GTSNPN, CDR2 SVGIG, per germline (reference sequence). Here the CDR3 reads CAWSGGGTNYGYTF. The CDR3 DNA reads TGTGCCTGGAGTGGAGGGGGAACAAACTATGGCTACACCTTC.

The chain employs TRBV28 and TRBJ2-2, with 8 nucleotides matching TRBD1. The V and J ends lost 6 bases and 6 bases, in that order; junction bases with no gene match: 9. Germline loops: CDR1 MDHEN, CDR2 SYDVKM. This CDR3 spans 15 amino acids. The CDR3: CASSQPGGAAGELFF. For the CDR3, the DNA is TGTGCCAGCAGCCAACCAGGGGGCGCGGCCGGGGAGCTGTTTTTT.